The 24 T cell receptor beta chains presented below share a single source sample, sequenced in a study of blood T cell repertoires in COVID-19 (dated by TCRdb to 2020 to 2021). The library was built by means of the immunoSEQ multiplex PCR assay. Drawn from immuneACCESS, this table holds only the in-frame rearrangements with V and J called that TCRdb kept. Clones are partly lost; checked studies trace under half to an unresolved V gene and leave the rest unexplained. The sample table holds about 480,000 clones, of which roughly 90% were seen once. The ten largest make up 1.5% to 2% of the sample. The sequencing input was PBMCs or T cells enriched from blood (not recorded which). The receptor source for this set is a woman in her 40s who had recovered from COVID-19.

J is TRBJ2-2 and V is TRBV2; TRBD2 matches 11 bases. J gave up 3 bases and V 4 bases, and 1 base lay outside the gene matches. The CDR3 has 15 residues. Germline V gene data show CDR1 as SNHLY and CDR2 as FYNNEI. CDR3 residues: CASSGLAGYTGELFF. The CDR3, as DNA: TGTGCCAGCAGTGGACTAGCGGGATACACCGGGGAGCTGTTTTTT.

The chain carries TRBV5-1 and TRBJ1-2, with a weak D call TRBD1 (5 bases). Germline V gene sequence: CDR1 SGHRS, CDR2 YFSETQ. This CDR3 comprises 13 residues. Trimming shortened V by 3 bases and J by 11 bases, and 17 bases separated the two germline ends. The DNA of the CDR3 is TGCGCCAGCAGCTGGGAGTTGGGGGGTTTGTACACCTTC. Its translation is CASSWELGGLYTF.

The chain has TRBV6-5 and TRBJ2-7, with D possibly TRBD1 on 6 matching bases. V lost 6 bases, J lost 0 bases, and 9 bases lay in between. This CDR3 has 13 amino acids. CDR1 is MNHEY and CDR2 is SVGAGI in the germline V gene. CDR3 sequence reads: CASSLQGSYEQYF. The CDR3 nucleotides are TGTGCCAGCAGCCTACAGGGCTCCTACGAGCAGTACTTC.

On this clone itself: Other DNA sequences in the same sample also yield this CDR3. V and J are TRBV4-3 and TRBJ1-2, with 9 bases identical to TRBD1. Trimming removed 3 bases from V and 2 bases from J; junction bases left unmatched: 7. CDR3 length equals 16 residues. CDR1 is LGHNA, CDR2 YSLEER, per germline. The CDR3 loop is CASSQDGTGRNYGYTF. The CDR3 bases are TGCGCCAGCAGCCAGGATGGGACAGGGAGAAACTATGGCTACACCTTC.

This chain connects TRBV19 to TRBJ2-1, with a possible D match to TRBD1 (6 bases). The germline gives CDR1 LNHDA, CDR2 SQIVND (reference sequence). V lost 8 bases, J lost 3 bases, and 8 bases lay in between. CDR3 length equals 12 residues. CDR3 coding DNA: TGTGCCAGTCAGGGGAACTACAATGAGCAGTTCTTC. Its translation: CASQGNYNEQFF.

CDR3 loop: CASSSRLAGVLGDYNEQFF. The CDR3 DNA sequence: TGTGCCAGCAGTTCTAGACTAGCGGGAGTGTTAGGTGACTACAATGAGCAGTTCTTC. The gene calls are TRBV6-2 or TRBV6-3 and TRBJ2-1; 12 bases agree with TRBD2. This CDR3 is 19 amino acids long. V dropped 4 bases and J dropped 3; count of bases not matched to a gene: 13. CDR1 and CDR2 (germline): MNHEY, SVGEGT.

The V and J genes are TRBV3-1 (or the pseudogene TRBV3-2) and TRBJ2-1; weak D call: TRBD2 (5 bases). The CDR3 contains 18 residues. V was pared by 0 bases and J by 0 bases, with 15 bases between. Per the germline V gene, CDR1 is LGHDT and CDR2 is YNNKEL (reference sequence). The CDR3 sequence: CASSQDGLVGDSYNEQFF. The CDR3 DNA follows: TGTGCCAGCAGCCAAGACGGTCTAGTGGGAGACTCCTACAATGAGCAGTTCTTC.

V gene TRBV10-1 combines with J gene TRBJ2-7, with 9 bases matching TRBD2. Germline V gene sequence: CDR1 WNHNN, CDR2 SYGVQD (reference sequence). The J segment lost 0 bases and the V segment lost 3 bases, leaving 3 bases of the junction unmatched. The CDR3 has 15 residues. The CDR3 region is CASSDRLADSYEQYF. The CDR3 nucleotides read TGCGCCAGCAGTGACCGACTAGCGGACTCCTACGAGCAGTACTTC.

The chain combines TRBV4-3 with TRBJ1-1, with 7 bases fitting TRBD1. V gave up 4 bases and J gave up 1 base; unmatched junction bases: 6. In germline, CDR1 is LGHNA, CDR2 YSLEER. CDR3 length: 15 residues. The CDR3 loop is CASSLAGQTNTEAFF. The CDR3 DNA reads TGCGCCAGCAGCCTCGCGGGACAGACGAACACTGAAGCTTTCTTT.

Written as DNA, the CDR3 is TGTGCCTGGAGTGTACAGGGTACGATCGGGGAGCTGTTTTTT. Translated: CAWSVQGTIGELFF. The chain combines TRBV30 with TRBJ2-2; weak D call: TRBD1 (6 bases). The V and J ends lost 0 bases and 7 bases respectively, with 12 bases between them. The germline CDR1 and CDR2 sequences are GTSNPN and SVGIG (reference sequence). The CDR3 has 14 residues.

The chain couples TRBV29-1 to TRBJ2-5, with 8 bases that match TRBD1. V shed 6 bases and J 3 bases; nucleotides not matched to a gene: 6. Germline CDR1 SQVTM, CDR2 ANQGSEA. The CDR3 consists of 13 residues. CDR3 loop: CSVAGQGKETQYF. The CDR3 DNA reads as TGCAGCGTCGCCGGACAGGGCAAAGAGACCCAGTACTTC.

The chain has TRBV3-1 (or the pseudogene TRBV3-2) and TRBJ1-2, with a tentative D call TRBD1 (5 bases). The CDR3 length is 13 residues. V lost 5 bases and J 2 bases, leaving 9 bases between the germline ends. CDR1 is LGHDT, CDR2 YNNKEL, per germline (reference sequence). The CDR3 sequence is CASSYRLNYGYTF. In DNA, the CDR3 is TGTGCCAGCAGCTACAGGTTAAACTATGGCTACACCTTC.

This sequence joins TRBV15 and TRBJ1-5; D may be TRBD1 (5 bases). CDR3 length: 14 residues. The V and J ends lost 3 bases and 9 bases respectively, with 15 bases between them. CDR1 is LNHNV and CDR2 is YYDKDF in the germline V gene (reference sequence). CDR3 nucleotide sequence: TGTGCCACCAGCAGGGGAGGGGAGATCCTGCCCCAGCATTTT. It is translated as CATSRGGEILPQHF.

This chain connects TRBV7-2 to TRBJ2-1; no reliable D call. Germline loops: CDR1 SGHTA, CDR2 FQGNSA. Trimming removed 1 base from V and 9 bases from J, with 10 bases in between. CDR3 length: 13 amino acids. This CDR3 reads CASSLGIRLEQFF. CDR3 in DNA: TGTGCCAGCAGCTTAGGGATAAGACTTGAGCAGTTCTTC.

The rearrangement uses TRBV5-1 and TRBJ2-1; tentatively, D is TRBD2 (6 bases). The V end was cut by 2 bases, the J end by 0 bases, with 12 bases between. The CDR3 totals 16 residues. CDR1 is SGHRS and CDR2 is YFSETQ in the germline V gene. The CDR3 loop is CASSLLAASSYNEQFF. CDR3 nucleotides: TGCGCCAGCAGCTTATTAGCGGCGAGCTCCTACAATGAGCAGTTCTTC.

A single count supports this clone. The chain links TRBV25-1 to TRBJ1-2, with 7 bases fitting TRBD1. The CDR3 contains 13 residues. Germline V lookup: CDR1 MGHDK, CDR2 SYGVNS. The V segment lost 2 bases and the J segment 6 bases; nucleotides outside the gene matches: 3. In DNA, the CDR3 is TGTGCCAGCAGTGAAAGGAGGGGGCATGGCTACACCTTC. It is translated as CASSERRGHGYTF.

In its sample, this clone was seen once. J is TRBJ2-1 and V is TRBV28; possible D gene TRBD1, 5 bases. This CDR3 contains 16 residues. Per germline, CDR1 MDHEN and CDR2 SYDVKM. Trimming stripped 6 bases from V and 2 bases from J, with 17 bases between. CDR3 loop: CASSPIPQGTYNEQFF. The CDR3, as DNA: TGTGCCAGCAGCCCTATCCCTCAGGGAACCTACAATGAGCAGTTCTTC.

The chain has TRBV25-1 and TRBJ2-1, with TRBD2 matching 10 bases. Trimming removed 3 bases from V and 2 bases from J; junction bases left unmatched: 7. The CDR3 has 17 residues. Germline lookup yields CDR1 MGHDK and CDR2 SYGVNS. CDR3 in DNA: TGTGCCAGCAGTGATCTGGGGACTAGCGTGCCCTACAATGAGCAGTTCTTC. Its translation: CASSDLGTSVPYNEQFF.

This chain connects TRBV2 to TRBJ2-5; 13 nucleotides agree with TRBD2. CDR1 is SNHLY, CDR2 FYNNEI, per germline. The length of the CDR3 is 15 residues. V gave up 8 bases and J gave up 4 bases; unmatched junction bases: 7. The CDR3 is CASFTSGRAGETQYF. The CDR3 DNA is TGTGCCAGCTTTACTAGCGGGAGGGCCGGAGAGACCCAGTACTTC.

This chain connects TRBV9 to TRBJ2-5; 8 bases line up with TRBD2. The V gene end was trimmed by 0 bases and the J gene end by 4 bases; junction bases not matched to a gene: 8. The CDR3 has 16 amino acids. The germline V gene encodes CDR1 SGDLS and CDR2 YYNGEE. The chain's CDR3 is CASSVGAGGAGETQYF. CDR3 sequence (DNA): TGTGCCAGCAGCGTAGGGGCGGGGGGAGCGGGAGAGACCCAGTACTTC.

Points on this clone: At one end, the junction sequence differs from germline, possibly due to a read error. The rearrangement joins TRBV2 to TRBJ2-1; perhaps TRBD2 as D (6 bases). CDR1 and CDR2 from the germline V gene are SNHLY and FYNNEI. The length of the CDR3 is 15 residues. The CDR3 spells CASRPITSSHNEQFF. CDR3 DNA: TGTGCCAGCAGACCCATCACTAGCTCCCACAATGAGCAGTTCTTC.

This clone appeared once. The rearrangement uses TRBV6-4 and TRBJ1-2, with D hard to call. Deletions cut 4 bases from V and 8 bases from J, with 14 bases between. Germline V CDR1 and CDR2: MRHNA, SNTAGT. The CDR3 has 13 residues. CDR3 nucleotide sequence: TGTGCCAGCAGTGTTGAGGCGGGCGGGGGCTACACCTTC. Amino acids: CASSVEAGGGYTF.

The chain has TRBV13 and TRBJ2-1; maybe TRBD2 (5 bases). The CDR3 sequence is 15 residues long. The germline V gene has CDR1 PRHDT and CDR2 FYEKMQ (reference sequence). V was clipped by 2 bases and J by 6 bases, with 14 bases between them. The CDR3 is CASSLNFEGPNEQFF. CDR3 DNA: TGTGCCAGCAGCTTAAACTTCGAGGGTCCCAATGAGCAGTTCTTC.

This clone was detected a few times. V and J are TRBV3-1 (or the pseudogene TRBV3-2) and TRBJ1-1, with 9 bases fitting TRBD1. CDR3 length: 15 residues. Germline V lookup: CDR1 LGHDT, CDR2 YNNKEL (reference sequence). V shed 4 bases and J 4 bases; nucleotides not matched to a gene: 7. The CDR3 is CASSRRTGVGTEAFF. The CDR3 region has the DNA TGTGCCAGCAGCCGCCGGACAGGGGTAGGCACTGAAGCTTTCTTT.